This TCR beta chain was captured in a study of T-cell reconstitution after alpha-beta-depleted transplantation in children (TCRdb year 2016). About the full investigation: Using TCR repertoire profiling, the study followed T-cell immune reconstitution in a quantitative way in children after TCRalphabeta/CD19-depleted allogeneic hematopoietic cell transplantation.

The CDR3 holds 13 amino acids from the cysteine to the phenylalanine. This entry keeps only the CDR3 DNA: 39 bases, framed from base 1. Library preparation was by PCR. The sequencer listed for this sample is Illumina HiSeq 2500. TCR library preparation used molecular barcoding, with unique molecular identifiers applied to normalize quantification of the TCRbeta repertoire. Clones were called with MiXCR by TCRdb after fastp trimmed the public reads at Q25, and only in-frame beta chains were retained. CDR3 protein sequences are deduplicated, and each keeps its most common genes and DNA. For this sample there are approximately 490,000 distinct CDR3 sequences; around an eighth appear just once. The top ten clonotypes cover about 6% of the sample. This clonotype was observed at least ten times. Its antigen is still unknown. Mismatch with germline at one junction end may stem from a read error.

The sample in question was PBMCs from the stem cell graft donor, obtained from the stem cell graft. The clonotype comes from a human donor who donated a stem cell graft to a child with combined immunodeficiency. This chain is built from TRBV12-3 or TRBV12-4 and TRBJ2-3; the D gene assignment is ambiguous. The CDR3 is CASSLLLTDTQYF. The DNA sequence is TGCGCCAGCAGCTTACTGCTCACAGATACGCAGTATTTT.